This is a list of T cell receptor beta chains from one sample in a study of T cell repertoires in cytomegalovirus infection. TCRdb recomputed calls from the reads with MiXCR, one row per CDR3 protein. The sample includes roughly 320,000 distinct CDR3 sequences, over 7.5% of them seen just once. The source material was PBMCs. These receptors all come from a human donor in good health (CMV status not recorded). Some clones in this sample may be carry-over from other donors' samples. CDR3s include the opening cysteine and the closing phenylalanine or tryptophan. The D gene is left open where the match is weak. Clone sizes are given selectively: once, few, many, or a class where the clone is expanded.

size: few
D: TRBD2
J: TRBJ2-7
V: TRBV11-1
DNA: TGTGCCAGCAGCGGGACTAGCGGGGCCCACTACGAGCAGTACTTC
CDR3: CASSGTSGAHYEQYF

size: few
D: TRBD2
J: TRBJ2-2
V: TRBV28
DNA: TGTGCCAGCAGTTACGCTGGACTAGCGGGAGTTAGAAAGAACACCGGGGAGCTGTTTTTT
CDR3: CASSYAGLAGVRKNTGELFF

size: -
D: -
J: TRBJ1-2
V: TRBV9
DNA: TGTGCCAGCAGCGTTCAGGGCATAGGCGCAGGCGGCTACACCTTC
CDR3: CASSVQGIGAGGYTF

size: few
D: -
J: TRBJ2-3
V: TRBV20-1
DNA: TGCAGTGCTAGTCTCGCAGTCGGTACAGGCCGTTCATACACAGATACGCAGTATTTT
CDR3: CSASLAVGTGRSYTDTQYF

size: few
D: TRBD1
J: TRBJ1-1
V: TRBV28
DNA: TGTGCCAGCAGTTCAACGTACAGGGGGAATAGGGCTTTCTTT
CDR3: CASSSTYRGNRAFF

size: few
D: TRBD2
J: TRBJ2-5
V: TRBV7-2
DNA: TGTGCCAGCAGCGCTTCCCGGACTAGCGCAGAGACCCAGTACTTC
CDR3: CASSASRTSAETQYF

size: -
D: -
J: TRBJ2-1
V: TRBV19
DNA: TGTGCCAGCAAGATACAGGGTTTCAATGAGCAGTTCTTC
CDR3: CASKIQGFNEQFF

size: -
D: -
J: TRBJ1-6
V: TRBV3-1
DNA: TGTGCCAGCAGCCAAGAGAGAACTTCGCCGCAACACTTT
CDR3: CASSQERTSPQHF

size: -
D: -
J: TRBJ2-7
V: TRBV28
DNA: TGTGCCAGCAGTTACCAGTACGAGCAGTACTTC
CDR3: CASSYQYEQYF

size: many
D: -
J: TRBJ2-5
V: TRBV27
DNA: TGTGCCAGCAGTTTAAGAGGGAGAAGTAGAGAACAAGAGACCCAGTACTTC
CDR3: CASSLRGRSREQETQYF

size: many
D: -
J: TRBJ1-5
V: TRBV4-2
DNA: TGTGCCAGCAGCCAAGTAGGCGGGAAGGATCAGCCCCAGCATTTT
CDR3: CASSQVGGKDQPQHF

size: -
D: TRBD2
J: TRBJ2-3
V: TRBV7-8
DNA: TGTGCCAGCCTCCTCGGGAGGGGGGTCCGTAGCACAGATACGCAGTATTTT
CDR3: CASLLGRGVRSTDTQYF

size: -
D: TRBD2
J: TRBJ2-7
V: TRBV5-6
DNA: TGTGCCAGCAGCTCGTCGGGACTAGCACTTTACGAGCAGTACTTC
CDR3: CASSSSGLALYEQYF

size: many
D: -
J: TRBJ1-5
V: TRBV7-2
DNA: TGTGCCAGCAGCAGTTCACAGGGAGGGAATCAGCCCCAGCATTTT
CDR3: CASSSSQGGNQPQHF

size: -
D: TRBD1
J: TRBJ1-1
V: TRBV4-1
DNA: TGCGCCAGCAGCCAAGGGGACAGGGACACTGAAGCTTTCTTT
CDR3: CASSQGDRDTEAFF

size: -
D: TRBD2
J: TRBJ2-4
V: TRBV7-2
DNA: TGTGCCAGCAGCCCACGACTAGCGGGGAACATTCAGTACTTC
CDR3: CASSPRLAGNIQYF

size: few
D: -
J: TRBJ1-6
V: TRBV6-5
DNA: TGTGCCAGCAGTTACTCAACAAATAATTCACCCCTCCACTTT
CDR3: CASSYSTNNSPLHF

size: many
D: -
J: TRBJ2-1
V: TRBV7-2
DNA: TGTGCCAGCAGCTTCGGGCGGGCGTACAATGAGCAGTTCTTC
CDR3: CASSFGRAYNEQFF

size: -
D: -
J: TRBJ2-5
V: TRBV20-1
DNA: TGCAGTGCTGCGCAAGGGGCGAAGGCAGAAGAGACCCAGTACTTC
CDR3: CSAAQGAKAEETQYF

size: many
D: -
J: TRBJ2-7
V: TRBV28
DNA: TGTGCCAGCACTCTGGGACCCTACGAGCAGTACTTC
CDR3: CASTLGPYEQYF

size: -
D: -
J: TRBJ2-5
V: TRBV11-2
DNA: TGTGCCAGCAGCCCTTCCCTCCCAGAGACCCAGTACTTC
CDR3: CASSPSLPETQYF

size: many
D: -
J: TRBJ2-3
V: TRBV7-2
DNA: TGTGCCAGCAGCTTGGGGGTCTACCGGGTCACAGATACGCAGTATTTT
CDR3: CASSLGVYRVTDTQYF

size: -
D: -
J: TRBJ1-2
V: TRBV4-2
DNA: TGTGCCAGCAGCCAACATATAAATGAGGGCGGAGGGGGCTACACCTTC
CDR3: CASSQHINEGGGGYTF

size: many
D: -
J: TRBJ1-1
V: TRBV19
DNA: TGTGCCAGCACCTTGGGACACGTCAACACTGAAGCTTTCTTT
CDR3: CASTLGHVNTEAFF

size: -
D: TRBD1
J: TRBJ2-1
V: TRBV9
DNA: TGTGCCAGCAGCGTACGGACAGGTGGTTACAATGAGCAGTTCTTC
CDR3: CASSVRTGGYNEQFF

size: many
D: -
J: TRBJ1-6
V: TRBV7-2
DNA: TGTGCCAGCAGAGAGGACAGCCTTGGGGGTTCACCCCTCCACTTT
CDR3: CASREDSLGGSPLHF

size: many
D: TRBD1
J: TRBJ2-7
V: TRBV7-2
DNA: TGTGCCAGCAGCCTTCCAAGGACAGGGGCCTACGAGCAGTACTTC
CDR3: CASSLPRTGAYEQYF

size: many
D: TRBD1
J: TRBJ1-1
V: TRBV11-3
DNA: TGTGCCAGCAGCACCGGGACAGACACTGAAGCTTTCTTT
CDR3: CASSTGTDTEAFF

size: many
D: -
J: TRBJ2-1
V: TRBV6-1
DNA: TGTGCCAGCAGTCGACAGGGGGCAATAAGCGGGAGGGCCGGCAATGAGCAGTTCTTC
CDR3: CASSRQGAISGRAGNEQFF

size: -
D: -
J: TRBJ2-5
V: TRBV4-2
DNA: TGTGCCAGCAGCCAAGAGGGAGCGGGTGGAGAGACCCAGTACTTC
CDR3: CASSQEGAGGETQYF

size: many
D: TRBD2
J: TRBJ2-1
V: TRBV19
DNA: TGTGCCAGTAGTATTAGGACTAGCGGGAGAAAGAACTCCTACAATGAGCAGTTCTTC
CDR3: CASSIRTSGRKNSYNEQFF

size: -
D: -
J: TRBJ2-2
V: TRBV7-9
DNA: TGTGCCAGCAGCAAACGGACCCAAGCGAACACCGGGGAGCTGTTTTTT
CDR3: CASSKRTQANTGELFF

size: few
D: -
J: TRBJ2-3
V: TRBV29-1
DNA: TGCAGCGTTGAAGCGGCCGGGGATGGCACAGATACGCAGTATTTT
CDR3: CSVEAAGDGTDTQYF

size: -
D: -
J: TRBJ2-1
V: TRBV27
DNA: TGTGCCAGCAGTTTAATACAGGGAAGTGACAATGAGCAGTTCTTC
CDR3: CASSLIQGSDNEQFF

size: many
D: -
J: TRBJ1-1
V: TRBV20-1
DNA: TGCAGTGCTAGACCAGGGTGGCCCATGAACACTGAAGCTTTCTTT
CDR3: CSARPGWPMNTEAFF

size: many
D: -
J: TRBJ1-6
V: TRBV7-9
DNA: TGTGCCAGCAGCTTAGGGACCGGGTATAATTCACCCCTCCACTTT
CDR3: CASSLGTGYNSPLHF

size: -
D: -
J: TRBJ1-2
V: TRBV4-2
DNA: TGTGCCAGCCGGGATACTGCTAACTATGGCTACACCTTC
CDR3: CASRDTANYGYTF

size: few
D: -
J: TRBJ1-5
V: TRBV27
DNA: TGTGCCAGTATCTACAGGGAGGGTTGGAGCAATCAGCCCCAGCATTTT
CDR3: CASIYREGWSNQPQHF

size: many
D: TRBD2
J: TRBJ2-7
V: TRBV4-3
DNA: TGCGCCAGCAGCCAAGGGGGAGGGACTTTCTCCTACGAGCAGTACTTC
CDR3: CASSQGGGTFSYEQYF

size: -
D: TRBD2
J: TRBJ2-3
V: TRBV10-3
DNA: TGTGCCATCAGTTATTCGCTAGCGGGACTCACAGATACGCAGTATTTT
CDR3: CAISYSLAGLTDTQYF

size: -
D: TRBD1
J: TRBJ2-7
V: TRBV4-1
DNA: TGCGCCAGCAGCCACTCCGGGACAGGGGGCTCCGAGCAGTACTTC
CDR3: CASSHSGTGGSEQYF

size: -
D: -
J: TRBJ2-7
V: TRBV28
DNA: TGTGCCAGCAGTTTAAACCGGGTCTCCTACGAGCAGTACTTC
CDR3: CASSLNRVSYEQYF

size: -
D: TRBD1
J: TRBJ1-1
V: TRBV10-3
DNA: TGTGCCATCAGTGGGGGACAGGGACTGAACACTGAAGCTTTCTTT
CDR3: CAISGGQGLNTEAFF